This entry lists 10 T cell receptor beta chains sequenced from one sample in a study of cytomegalovirus exposure and HLA in healthy donors. Generated by immunoSEQ multiplex PCR, the TCRdb table keeps only in-frame clones and is missing some. The repertoire holds 180,000 or so clones, about 89% seen once, with roughly 2.5% in the top ten. Sequencing used PBMCs. The receptor set was obtained from a man between 18 and 29 years old in good health and CMV-seropositive.

The V and J genes are TRBV28 and TRBJ1-4; TRBD1 aligns across 8 bases. Germline trimming cut 7 bases from V and 3 bases from J; bases unmatched to any gene: 7. The CDR3 has 15 amino acids. The germline V gene has CDR1 MDHEN and CDR2 SYDVKM. The CDR3 DNA follows: TGTGCCAGCAACCCTGGGACAGGAGCTAATGAAAAACTGTTTTTT. It codes for CASNPGTGANEKLFF.

CDR3 residues: CASSRSWGGPEAFF. The CDR3 region has the DNA TGTGCCAGCAGCCGATCATGGGGGGGCCCTGAAGCTTTCTTT. This chain connects TRBV6-5 to TRBJ1-1; TRBD1 is a possible D gene (6 bases). This CDR3 contains 14 residues. Trimming stripped 6 bases from V and 6 bases from J, with 17 bases between. Germline V lookup: CDR1 MNHEY, CDR2 SVGAGI.

This clone was seen once. The J gene is TRBJ1-2, the V gene TRBV25-1, with a possible D match to TRBD1 (5 bases). With 7 bases removed from V and 4 bases from J, the gap between germline ends came to 13 bases. The germline CDR1 and CDR2 sequences are MGHDK and SYGVNS. The CDR3 extends over 13 amino acids. In nucleotides, the CDR3 is TGTGCCAGCACCCCCAGGGAAGGCTATGGCTACACCTTC. As protein: CASTPREGYGYTF.

The chain has TRBV5-5 and TRBJ1-2; unclear D gene. V was trimmed by 3 bases and J by 1 base, leaving 7 bases between them. CDR1 SGHKS and CDR2 YYEKEE come from the germline V gene (reference sequence). The CDR3 extends over 13 amino acids. This CDR3 is CASSSPDNYGYTF. CDR3 in DNA: TGTGCCAGCAGCTCTCCAGATAACTATGGCTACACCTTC.

This sequence joins TRBV9 and TRBJ2-5; D might be TRBD2 (7 bases). The CDR3 has 15 residues. The germline V gene has CDR1 SGDLS and CDR2 YYNGEE. V was trimmed by 0 bases and J by 2 bases, leaving 11 bases between them. In DNA form, the CDR3 reads TGTGCCAGCAGCGTAGCGGGGGGCCTTCAAGAGACCCAGTACTTC. Protein: CASSVAGGLQETQYF. Full variable domain (rest looked up from reference TRBV9 and TRBJ2-5): DSGVTQTPKHLITATGQRVTLRCSPRSGDLSVYWYQQSLDQGLQFLIQYYNGEERAKGNILERFSAQQFPDLHSELNLSSLELGDSALYFCASSVAGGLQETQYFGPGTRLLVL.

The rearrangement uses TRBV7-9 and TRBJ2-7; TRBD2 is a possible D gene (5 bases). This CDR3 spans 13 amino acids. Trimming stripped 7 bases from V and 0 bases from J, with 10 bases between. The germline V gene has CDR1 SEHNR and CDR2 FQNEAQ (reference sequence). This chain's CDR3 is CASTEGSSYEQYF. The CDR3, as DNA: TGTGCCAGCACTGAGGGCAGCTCCTACGAGCAGTACTTC.

As concerns this clone: Other DNA sequences from this sample encode an identical CDR3 as well. The DNA of the CDR3 is TGTGCCAGCAGCGGTGACAGGGGGGGGGAGACCCAGTACTTC. As protein: CASSGDRGGETQYF. The chain links TRBV9 to TRBJ2-5; 9 bases fit TRBD1. J was trimmed by 5 bases and V by 3 bases; bases with no gene match: 5. The germline CDR1 and CDR2 sequences are SGDLS and YYNGEE. The length of the CDR3 is 14 residues.

This rearrangement joins TRBV18 to TRBJ1-5; unclear D gene. The CDR3 runs to 14 residues. V lost 8 bases and J lost 7, with 18 bases in between. The germline V gene encodes CDR1 KGHSH and CDR2 LQKENI. The CDR3 coding sequence is TGTGCCAGCACCCCTCGATATAGCCGGCAGCCCCAGCATTTT. Translation gives CASTPRYSRQPQHF.

This sequence joins TRBV7-2 and TRBJ2-7; 9 bases line up with TRBD1. In germline, CDR1 is SGHTA, CDR2 FQGNSA. This CDR3 comprises 14 residues. The junction had 2 bases not matched to a gene; V was cut back by 1 base and J by 4 bases. In DNA form, the CDR3 reads TGTGCCAGCAGCTTAGGGGGACAGGGTTACGAGCAGTACTTC. Encoded protein: CASSLGGQGYEQYF.

This chain connects TRBV7-9 to TRBJ1-2; 9 positions agree with TRBD1. The germline CDR1 and CDR2 sequences are SEHNR and FQNEAQ (reference sequence). The J segment lost 7 bases and the V segment lost 3 bases, leaving 6 bases of the junction unmatched. This CDR3 comprises 14 residues. Here the CDR3 DNA reads TGTGCCAGCAGCTTTGGACAGGGGTTGAGTGGCTACACCTTC. Translated: CASSFGQGLSGYTF.